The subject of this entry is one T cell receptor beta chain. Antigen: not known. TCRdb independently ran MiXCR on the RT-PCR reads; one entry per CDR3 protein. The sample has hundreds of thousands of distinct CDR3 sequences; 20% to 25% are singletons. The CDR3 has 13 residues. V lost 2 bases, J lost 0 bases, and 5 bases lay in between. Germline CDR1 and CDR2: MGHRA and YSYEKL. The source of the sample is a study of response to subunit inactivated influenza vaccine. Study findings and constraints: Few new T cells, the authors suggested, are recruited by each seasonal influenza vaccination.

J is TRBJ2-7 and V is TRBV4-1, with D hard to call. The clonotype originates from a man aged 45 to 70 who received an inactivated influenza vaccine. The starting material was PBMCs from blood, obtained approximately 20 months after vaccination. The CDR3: CASSQRPSYEQYF. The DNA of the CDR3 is TGCGCCAGCAGCCAACGACCCTCCTACGAGCAGTACTTC.